This note documents a single T cell receptor (beta chain) sequence. Its target is unknown. The sample belongs to a study of T cell responses to AZD1222 COVID-19 vaccine. Broader study findings: Donors were chiefly white British, with a greater number of females, and clonal diversity was perhaps underestimated.

Clones were read by immunoSEQ multiplex PCR, and TCRdb kept only the in-frame ones, dropping some. The table lists 110,000 to 150,000 clones, more than 75% of them singletons. This receptor was taken from an adult who received the AZD1222 COVID-19 vaccine. The source material was peripheral blood, sampled 28 days after the second AZD1222 dose.

CDR3 protein: CASSKTGVKRGYTF. The CDR3 DNA reads TGTGCCAGCAGCAAAACAGGGGTAAAGCGTGGCTACACCTTC. J is TRBJ1-2 and V is TRBV21-1; TRBD1, the table's D call, was not compared with the DNA. TRBV21-1 is marked as a pseudogene. The CDR3 is made up of 14 amino acids.